This T cell receptor beta chain was documented in a study of T-cell memory formation after mild COVID-19. CDR1 is SGHTA and CDR2 is FQGTGA in the germline V gene. The CDR3 totals 15 residues. Trimming left V 0 bases short and J 4 bases short, with 10 bases between. One entry per CDR3 protein, called by TCRdb with MiXCR from the 5' RACE reads. The profile shows 65,000 to 90,000 distinct CDR3 sequences, around 13% of them singletons. This clonotype was recorded many times. Sample: PBMCs or a T cell subset sorted from them (not recorded which). The rearrangement uses TRBV7-3 and TRBJ2-1; no firm D call. This sequence originates from an adult woman who had mild COVID-19 (a few samples of this study predate the infection). Cell type and time point are not known. The CDR3 loop reads CASSLTSDSYNEQFF. The CDR3 DNA reads TGTGCCAGCAGCTTAACGAGTGACTCTTACAATGAGCAGTTCTTC. The full variable domain, rest sourced from reference TRBV7-3 and TRBJ2-1, is GAGVSQTPSNKVTEKGKYVELRCDPISGHTALYWYRQSLGQGPEFLIYFQGTGAADDSGLPNDRFFAVRPEGSVSTLKIQRTERGDSAVYLCASSLTSDSYNEQFFGPGTRLTVL.